This entry lists 12 T cell receptor beta chains sequenced from one sample in a study of cytomegalovirus exposure and HLA in healthy donors. 60 Vbeta and 13 Jbeta primers were used in PCR. Sequencing was performed with immunoSEQ multiplex PCR; in TCRdb, only in-frame clones are kept and a portion is missing. The sample yields around 150,000 clones, 84% seen once. The material sequenced was PBMCs. Every receptor here comes from a boy younger than 10 in good health and CMV-seronegative.

Comment on this clone: At the DNA level, this CDR3 is encoded by other sequences in the same sample as well. DNA for the CDR3: TGCAGTGCTGGACTGCGCGAGCAGTACTTC. Translation gives CSAGLREQYF. V gene TRBV20-1 combines with J gene TRBJ2-7; a weak D match, TRBD2 (5 bases). Germline V lookup: CDR1 DFQATT, CDR2 SNEGSKA (reference sequence). Trimming pared 5 bases from V and 6 bases from J, leaving 8 bases between. There are 10 residues in the CDR3.

This rearrangement joins TRBV10-2 to TRBJ1-2; D gene ambiguous. The CDR3 consists of 12 residues. Trimming stripped 6 bases from V and 4 bases from J, with 9 bases between. The germline gives CDR1 WSHSY, CDR2 SAAADI. CDR3 protein: CASRMFGYGYTF. CDR3 sequence (DNA): TGCGCCAGCAGGATGTTCGGCTATGGCTACACCTTC.

This chain links TRBV5-6 with TRBJ2-5, with D unclear. The V end was cut by 4 bases, the J end by 3 bases, with 4 bases between. Germline V lookup: CDR1 SGHDT, CDR2 YYEEEE. The CDR3 runs to 11 residues. The CDR3 region has the DNA TGTGCCAGCAGCGTTAAAGAGACCCAGTACTTC. Encoded protein: CASSVKETQYF.

This chain uses TRBV5-4 with TRBJ2-7, with 7 bases aligning to TRBD2. Looked up from germline, CDR1 is SGHNT and CDR2 is YYREEE (reference sequence). This CDR3 has 15 amino acids. After removal of 3 bases from V and 0 bases from J, the junction contained 6 bases not matched to a gene. CDR3 in amino acids: CASSWGTSASYEQYF. CDR3 bases: TGTGCCAGCAGCTGGGGAACTAGCGCCTCCTACGAGCAGTACTTC.

The rearrangement links TRBV7-3 to TRBJ2-1, with D possibly being TRBD2 (5 bases). V shed 2 bases and J shed 2 bases, with 13 bases lying between them. From germline, CDR1 is SGHTA and CDR2 FQGTGA. The CDR3 loop spans 16 amino acids. This CDR3 is CASSLWASGTYNEQFF. The CDR3 DNA follows: TGTGCCAGCAGCTTATGGGCGAGCGGTACCTACAATGAGCAGTTCTTC. The full variable domain, completed using reference TRBV7-3 and TRBJ2-1, is GAGVSQTPSNKVTEKGKYVELRCDPISGHTALYWYRQSLGQGPEFLIYFQGTGAADDSGLPNDRFFAVRPEGSVSTLKIQRTERGDSAVYLCASSLWASGTYNEQFFGPGTRLTVL.

The rearrangement uses TRBV5-1 and TRBJ2-2; 7 bases agree with TRBD1. The J segment lost 3 bases and the V segment lost 2 bases, leaving 4 bases of the junction unmatched. The CDR3 has 15 amino acids. Looked up from germline, CDR1 is SGHRS and CDR2 is YFSETQ. Here the CDR3 DNA reads TGCGCCAGCAGCTTACGACAGGGATACACCGGGGAGCTGTTTTTT. Translated: CASSLRQGYTGELFF. The full variable domain, its missing parts supplied by reference TRBV5-1 and TRBJ2-2, is KAGVTQTPRYLIKTRGQQVTLSCSPISGHRSVSWYQQTPGQGLQFLFEYFSETQRNKGNFPGRFSGRQFSNSRSEMNVSTLELGDSALYLCASSLRQGYTGELFFGEGSRLTVL.

The CDR3 sequence: CASSTRAGGWQPQHF. DNA for the CDR3: TGTGCCAGCAGTACTCGGGCAGGGGGTTGGCAGCCCCAGCATTTT. The chain recombines TRBV6-5 with TRBJ1-5, with 7 bases matching TRBD1. With 5 bases clipped from V and 7 bases from J, the junction kept 11 bases outside the gene matches. Germline V gene sequence: CDR1 MNHEY, CDR2 SVGAGI. This CDR3 comprises 15 residues.

The chain carries TRBV6-1 and TRBJ2-1; 7 bases align to TRBD2. The CDR3 consists of 13 residues. Germline V gene lookup returns CDR1 MNHNS and CDR2 SASEGT. CDR3 sequence reads: CAYGEAGLSEQFF. DNA of the CDR3: TGTGCTTACGGAGAAGCGGGACTGTCGGAGCAGTTCTTC.

The gene calls are TRBV27 and TRBJ1-5; 7 positions match TRBD1. Germline V gene lookup returns CDR1 MNHEY and CDR2 SMNVEV (reference sequence). The CDR3 loop spans 15 amino acids. V dropped 6 bases and J dropped 1; count of bases not matched to a gene: 6. The CDR3 coding sequence is TGTGCCAGCAGGTCACAGGGGAACAGCAATCAGCCCCAGCATTTT. This translates into CASRSQGNSNQPQHF.

This chain links TRBV7-2 with TRBJ2-7; weak D call: TRBD2 (6 bases). The V and J ends lost 5 bases and 4 bases respectively, with 18 bases between them. CDR1 and CDR2 (germline): SGHTA, FQGNSA. The CDR3 is 15 amino acids. The CDR3 loop is CASSPNGGDGYEQYF. The CDR3 nucleotides read TGTGCCAGCAGCCCGAACGGGGGAGACGGTTACGAGCAGTACTTC.

The chain carries TRBV15 and TRBJ1-4; maybe TRBD1 (5 bases). The germline CDR1 and CDR2 sequences are LNHNV and YYDKDF (reference sequence). V was trimmed by 0 bases and J by 7 bases, leaving 27 bases between them. The CDR3 is 20 amino acids. CDR3 sequence reads: CATSRDSASVFRRGGEKLFF. DNA of the CDR3: TGTGCCACCAGCAGAGATTCCGCTAGTGTGTTCCGCCGGGGGGGTGAAAAACTGTTTTTT. Full variable domain (rest looked up from reference TRBV15 and TRBJ1-4): DAMVIQNPRYQVTQFGKPVTLSCSQTLNHNVMYWYQQKSSQAPKLLFHYYDKDFNNEADTPDNFQSRRPNTSFCFLDIRSPGLGDTAMYLCATSRDSASVFRRGGEKLFFGSGTQLSVL.

The J gene is TRBJ2-1, the V gene TRBV7-9, with TRBD2 identical over 8 bases. The CDR3 spans 15 residues. Germline CDR1 SEHNR, CDR2 FQNEAQ (reference sequence). V was pared by 3 bases and J by 0 bases, with 1 base of the junction left unmatched. CDR3 in DNA: TGTGCCAGCAGCTTTAGCGGGGTCTCCTACAATGAGCAGTTCTTC. Its protein product is CASSFSGVSYNEQFF.